These 9 T cell receptor beta chains originate from one sample sequenced in a study of T cells in localized non-small cell lung cancer. Clones were read by immunoSEQ multiplex PCR, and TCRdb kept only the in-frame ones, dropping some. In the table there are some 66,000 clones, roughly 81% of which are singletons. The material sequenced was peripheral blood, taken before any cancer treatment. The receptors were sampled from a female donor over 55 with stage I lung adenocarcinoma.

The V call is TRBV5-4, the J call TRBJ1-2; possible D gene TRBD1, 6 bases. CDR3 size: 14 residues. Germline V gene lookup returns CDR1 SGHNT and CDR2 YYREEE (reference sequence). V lost 3 bases to trimming and J lost 4 bases, with 13 bases between them. CDR3 sequence: CASSSRTEFYGYTF. DNA for the CDR3: TGTGCCAGCAGCTCACGGACAGAATTCTATGGCTACACCTTC.

The V call is TRBV7-9, the J call TRBJ2-3; D is ambiguous. V was shortened by 5 bases and J by 3 bases, with 18 bases between the two germline ends. CDR3 length equals 16 residues. The germline gives CDR1 SEHNR, CDR2 FQNEAQ (reference sequence). The DNA for the CDR3 is TGTGCCAGCAGCACCCCGGACGTCGGTGGTACAGATACGCAGTATTTT. Protein product: CASSTPDVGGTDTQYF.

The chain's CDR3 is CASSRYNTEAFF. As DNA, the CDR3 is TGTGCCAGCAGTCGATACAACACTGAAGCTTTCTTT. The V gene is TRBV6-5, the J gene TRBJ1-1, with D hard to call. The CDR3 totals 12 residues. CDR1 is MNHEY, CDR2 SVGAGI, per germline. V was clipped by 5 bases and J by 2 bases, with 6 bases between them.

The chain recombines TRBV5-4 with TRBJ1-2, with TRBD1 matching over 8 bases. Germline-derived CDR1 and CDR2 are SGHNT and YYREEE (reference sequence). This CDR3 is built from 17 residues. Trimming at V came to 4 bases and at J to 1 base, leaving 12 bases not matched to a gene. The CDR3 DNA is TGTGCCAGCAGCCTTGGACAGGGTGGGGGGTTTAACTATGGCTACACCTTC. It encodes CASSLGQGGGFNYGYTF.

The CDR3 nucleotides are TGTGCTAGTGGTTTGGACAGGGCATACACCGGGGAGCTGTTTTTT. It is translated as CASGLDRAYTGELFF. The chain joins TRBV12-5 to TRBJ2-2, with D perhaps TRBD1 (6 bases). V was pared by 1 base and J by 3 bases, with 9 bases between. CDR3 length: 15 amino acids. Germline loops: CDR1 LGHNT, CDR2 FRNRAP.

The chain links TRBV5-4 to TRBJ2-7; TRBD2 matches 8 bases. Germline CDR1 SGHNT, CDR2 YYREEE (reference sequence). The CDR3 is 15 amino acids. The trim removed 1 base at V and 9 bases at J, leaving 12 bases unmatched. The CDR3: CASSLTAGGGRGQYF. The CDR3 bases are TGTGCCAGCAGCTTGACCGCGGGGGGCGGCAGGGGGCAGTACTTC.

The V and J genes are TRBV7-8 and TRBJ2-5; D is unresolved. Germline V gene sequence: CDR1 SGHVS, CDR2 FQNEAQ. With 6 bases removed from V and 2 bases from J, the gap between germline ends came to 4 bases. This CDR3 comprises 11 residues. The CDR3 is CASSIQETQYF. The CDR3 DNA is TGTGCCAGCAGTATACAAGAGACCCAGTACTTC.

The chain uses TRBV5-1 and TRBJ2-2; a possible D gene is TRBD2 (5 bases). V was clipped by 0 bases and J by 5 bases, with 8 bases between them. The CDR3 runs to 14 residues. From germline, CDR1 is SGHRS and CDR2 YFSETQ. Here the CDR3 reads CASSLDLATGELFF. DNA for the CDR3: TGCGCCAGCAGCTTGGATTTAGCGACCGGGGAGCTGTTTTTT.

This clone came up a few times. This chain joins TRBV6-4 and TRBJ1-1; D is unresolved. V was cut by 7 bases and J by 1 base, with 7 bases left in between. CDR3 length: 12 residues. Germline assignment: CDR1 MRHNA and CDR2 SNTAGT. The CDR3 DNA is TGTGCCAGCACTTGGGGGAACACTGAAGCTTTCTTT. It specifies CASTWGNTEAFF.